The 10 T cell receptor beta chains given below trace back to one sample, sequenced in a study of cytomegalovirus exposure and HLA in healthy donors. The PCR made use of 60 Vbeta and 13 Jbeta primers. TCRdb keeps only in-frame clones here, not all; method: immunoSEQ multiplex PCR. Recorded for this sample: 100,000 to 150,000 clones. Sequenced input: PBMCs. The origin of the receptors is a woman in her thirties or forties in good health and CMV-seronegative.

The chain uses TRBV7-9 and TRBJ1-3; a possible D gene is TRBD1 (6 bases). Trimming removed 5 bases from V and 4 bases from J, with 18 bases in between. The CDR3 sequence is 16 residues long. In germline, CDR1 is SEHNR, CDR2 FQNEAQ (reference sequence). The CDR3 region has the DNA TGTGCCAGCAGCCTCCGGGACACTCGGACGGGAAACACCATATATTTT. Protein sequence: CASSLRDTRTGNTIYF.

The chain links TRBV27 to TRBJ2-5; TRBD2 matches at 14 bases. Germline CDR1 is MNHEY and CDR2 is SMNVEV (reference sequence). The CDR3 spans 15 residues. The J segment lost 6 bases and the V segment lost 8 bases, leaving 8 bases of the junction unmatched. CDR3 in DNA: TGTGCCAGCCGACTAGCGGGGGGGCCTATGAAGACCCAGTACTTC. It encodes CASRLAGGPMKTQYF.

This chain uses TRBV19 with TRBJ1-2; 8 nucleotides align to TRBD1. There are 17 residues in the CDR3. Per the germline V gene, CDR1 is LNHDA and CDR2 is SQIVND (reference sequence). Trimming took 5 bases from V and 5 from J; bases not matched to a gene: 16. DNA of the CDR3: TGTGCCAGTAGTCGTGGTCACAGGGGGAGCGTACGGTATGGCTACACCTTC. Amino acids: CASSRGHRGSVRYGYTF.

This chain uses TRBV7-3 with TRBJ2-7; tentatively, D is TRBD1 (6 bases). V lost 1 base and J 2 bases, leaving 9 bases between the germline ends. This CDR3 contains 14 residues. The germline CDR1 and CDR2 sequences are SGHTA and FQGTGA. Written as DNA, the CDR3 is TGTGCCAGCAGCTTAATACCAGGGGCCTACGAGCAGTACGTC. Translation: CASSLIPGAYEQYV.

The chain has TRBV6-1 and TRBJ1-6; 8 nucleotides line up with TRBD1. Germline loops: CDR1 MNHNS, CDR2 SASEGT. The V and J ends lost 6 bases and 4 bases, in that order; junction bases with no gene match: 8. This CDR3 has 16 residues. The CDR3 sequence is CASSERTGLYNSPLHF. CDR3 nucleotides: TGTGCCAGCAGCGAAAGGACAGGGCTTTATAATTCACCCCTCCACTTT.

This chain connects TRBV28 to TRBJ1-5; D perhaps matches TRBD1 (5 bases). Trimming removed 6 bases from V and 1 base from J, with 7 bases in between. Germline CDR1 reads MDHEN; CDR2 reads SYDVKM. The CDR3 covers 13 residues. This CDR3 reads CASRGPSNQPQHF. CDR3 nucleotide sequence: TGTGCCAGCAGGGGGCCGAGCAATCAGCCCCAGCATTTT.

The chain links TRBV10-3 to TRBJ1-5, with 7 bases lining up with TRBD1. The CDR3 covers 12 residues. Per germline, CDR1 ENHRY and CDR2 SYGVKD. Trimming cost V 11 bases and J 5 bases; bases outside gene matches: 6. The CDR3 here is CADKGADQPQHF. CDR3 sequence (DNA): TGTGCCGACAAGGGGGCCGATCAGCCCCAGCATTTT.

The CDR3 is CASSRTGNDYGYTF. CDR3 sequence (DNA): TGTGCCAGTAGTAGGACAGGGAATGACTATGGCTACACCTTC. The chain couples TRBV19 to TRBJ1-2; 8 bases agree with TRBD1. CDR3 length equals 14 residues. Trimming took 4 bases from V and 3 from J; bases not matched to a gene: 4. Germline V gene lookup returns CDR1 LNHDA and CDR2 SQIVND (reference sequence).

V usage is TRBV5-1 and J usage is TRBJ2-3; 9 nucleotides align to TRBD2. CDR1 and CDR2 (germline): SGHRS, YFSETQ. The CDR3 consists of 15 residues. The trim removed 4 bases at V and 0 bases at J, leaving 3 bases unmatched. The CDR3 is CASSLAGTSTDTQYF. The CDR3 nucleotides are TGCGCCAGCAGCCTAGCGGGGACAAGCACAGATACGCAGTATTTT.

As for this clone: An end of the junction does not agree with germline; a read error may underlie this. This chain joins TRBV7-7 and TRBJ2-5; 7 nucleotides agree with TRBD2. The V gene's germline CDR1 is SSHAT and CDR2 FNYEAQ (reference sequence). CDR3 length: 14 residues. The CDR3 reads CASSFGLDQETQYF. CDR3 sequence (DNA): TGTGCTAGCAGCTTCGGACTAGACCAAGAGACCCAGTACTTC.